The clone carrying this T cell receptor (beta chain) was counted once. The antigen is undetermined. Alongside a J-beta primer mix, a sample-barcoded 5' primer served in a second PCR lasting about 7 to 12 cycles. MiXCR was run by TCRdb on the 5' RACE reads, yielding one entry per CDR3 protein. The sample has around 1,700,000 distinct CDR3 sequences, 28% seen once. Isolated PBMCs totaled at least 6 million in each sample. These data belong to a study of blood T cells in healthy people across ages. Overall study findings and caveats: Bulk PBMC profiling left naive and antigen-experienced comparisons inconclusive. Estimates drawn from one million T cells were deemed to understate diversity.

The germline gives CDR1 LGHDT, CDR2 YNNKEL (reference sequence). The CDR3 runs 15 residues. J lost 2 bases, V lost 4 bases, and 7 bases had no gene match. The sequencing sample was made of blood. The origin of this receptor is a woman aged 30 to 39 in good health. This sequence joins TRBV3-1 and TRBJ2-5; the match to TRBD1 covers 7 bases. The CDR3 DNA sequence: TGTGCCAGCAGCCGAAGACAGGGAAGGCAAGAGACCCAGTACTTC. Amino acids: CASSRRQGRQETQYF.